A single sample is the source of the 19 T cell receptor beta chains below, sequenced in a study of blood T cell repertoires in COVID-19. Only in-frame clones appear in the TCRdb table, and some are missing; sequencing was by immunoSEQ multiplex PCR. The repertoire holds about 200,000 clones, with 86% as singletons. The sequenced material came from PBMCs or T cells enriched from blood (not recorded which). These receptors came from a man aged 35-49 years with acute COVID-19.

The V and J genes are TRBV29-1 and TRBJ1-2; 12 positions match TRBD1. V shed 7 bases and J 5 bases; nucleotides not matched to a gene: 8. The CDR3 is 14 amino acids. CDR1 and CDR2 (germline): SQVTM, ANQGSEA. For the CDR3, the DNA is TGCAGCGGGGCCGGGACAGGGGGCCTGTATGGCTACACCTTC. This translates into CSGAGTGGLYGYTF. The whole variable domain, remainder taken from reference TRBV29-1 and TRBJ1-2, is SAVISQKPSRDICQRGTSLTIQCQVDSQVTMMFWYRQQPGQSLTLIATANQGSEATYESGFVIDKFPISRPNLTFSTLTVSNMSPEDSSIYLCSGAGTGGLYGYTFGSGTRLTVV.

The gene calls are TRBV19 and TRBJ2-7; TRBD1 aligns across 9 bases. CDR3 length: 15 amino acids. V trimming: 5 bases; J trimming: 2 bases; junction bases outside the gene matches: 7. Germline V gene sequence: CDR1 LNHDA, CDR2 SQIVND (reference sequence). The CDR3 spells CASSSQGTGTYEQYF. The CDR3 nucleotides are TGTGCCAGTAGTTCCCAAGGGACAGGGACCTACGAGCAGTACTTC. Supplemented by reference TRBV19 and TRBJ2-7, the full variable domain reads DGGITQSPKYLFRKEGQNVTLSCEQNLNHDAMYWYRQDPGQGLRLIYYSQIVNDFQKGDIAEGYSVSREKKESFPLTVTSAQKNPTAFYLCASSSQGTGTYEQYFGPGTRLTVT.

This CDR3 is CASSFQGEAFF. The CDR3 nucleotides are TGTGCCAGCAGTTTCCAGGGGGAAGCTTTCTTT. The genes are TRBV12-3 or TRBV12-4 and TRBJ1-1; perhaps TRBD1 as D (6 bases). Trimming pared 3 bases from V and 8 bases from J, leaving 7 bases between. The CDR3 is 11 residues long.

This clone was seen only once. The chain uses TRBV4-1 and TRBJ2-7; a weak D match, TRBD2 (5 bases). V lost 0 bases, J lost 3 bases, and 12 bases lay in between. The CDR3 consists of 15 residues. Germline lookup yields CDR1 MGHRA and CDR2 YSYEKL. The CDR3 here is CASSQDLSGHYEQYF. CDR3 nucleotide sequence: TGCGCCAGCAGCCAAGACCTGAGCGGCCACTACGAGCAGTACTTC.

The V and J genes are TRBV1 and TRBJ2-5; the table's TRBD2 call for D was not verified on the DNA. TRBV1 is listed as a pseudogene. This CDR3 spans 14 amino acids. CDR3: CTSSQASGGETQYF. CDR3 DNA: TGCACCAGCAGCCAAGCGTCCGGGGGGGAGACCCAGTACTTC.

The V call is TRBV28, the J call TRBJ1-1; perhaps TRBD1 as D (6 bases). The length of the CDR3 is 13 residues. CDR1 MDHEN and CDR2 SYDVKM come from the germline V gene. The V end lost 4 bases, the J end lost 7 bases, and 13 bases lay between the germline ends. The CDR3 bases are TGTGCCAGCAGTTACCCGACAGGATATGAAGCTTTCTTT. It encodes CASSYPTGYEAFF.

This clone was observed a handful of times. This chain joins TRBV7-3 and TRBJ2-2; D is unclear. The CDR3 sequence is 15 residues long. The ends were cut back, 5 bases at V and 7 bases at J, with 17 bases in the middle. Germline assignment: CDR1 SGHTA and CDR2 FQGTGA. This chain's CDR3 is CASSVGPLPNGELFF. CDR3 coding DNA: TGTGCCAGCAGCGTGGGCCCACTGCCCAACGGGGAGCTGTTTTTT.

V and J are TRBV3-1 (or the pseudogene TRBV3-2) and TRBJ2-1; possibly TRBD2 for D (6 bases). The CDR3 is made up of 15 amino acids. CDR1 and CDR2 from the germline V gene are LGHDT and YNNKEL (reference sequence). V was pared by 0 bases and J by 4 bases, with 10 bases between. The CDR3 nucleotides read TGTGCCAGCAGCCAAGATCTCGGGACTTACAATGAGCAGTTCTTC. It translates to CASSQDLGTYNEQFF.

The J gene is TRBJ1-2, the V gene TRBV7-9, with 9 bases aligning to TRBD1. J lost 3 bases, V lost 7 bases, and 6 bases had no gene match. Germline-derived CDR1 and CDR2 are SEHNR and FQNEAQ (reference sequence). The length of the CDR3 is 14 residues. CDR3 DNA sequence: TGTGCCAGCACCAGGGACAGGGAACACTATGGCTACACCTTC. It is translated as CASTRDREHYGYTF.

On this clone itself: At the DNA level, this CDR3 is encoded by other sequences in the same sample as well. The V call is TRBV27, the J call TRBJ1-5; the D is unclear. This CDR3 comprises 12 residues. The V end lost 3 bases, the J end lost 5 bases, and 5 bases lay between the germline ends. The germline V gene encodes CDR1 MNHEY and CDR2 SMNVEV (reference sequence). CDR3 nucleotides: TGTGCCAGCAGTTTCCCGGATCAGCCCCAGCATTTT. Translated: CASSFPDQPQHF.

The V gene is TRBV6-5, the J gene TRBJ2-7; a possible D gene is TRBD1 (6 bases). The V and J ends lost 0 bases and 4 bases respectively, with 10 bases between them. The CDR3 extends over 14 amino acids. Germline loops: CDR1 MNHEY, CDR2 SVGAGI. CDR3 loop: CASSYSRTAYEQYF. As DNA, the CDR3 is TGTGCCAGCAGTTACTCGAGGACAGCATACGAGCAGTACTTC.

V usage is TRBV6-8 and J usage is TRBJ1-4; TRBD1 matches at 10 bases. The trim removed 6 bases at V and 8 bases at J, leaving 15 bases unmatched. This CDR3 is 17 amino acids long. Per germline, CDR1 MNHGY and CDR2 SAAAGT. The CDR3 loop is CASRYQNSGTGVEKLFF. For the CDR3, the DNA is TGTGCCAGCAGGTACCAGAACTCAGGGACAGGGGTGGAAAAACTGTTTTTT.

There are a few counts of this clone. The rearrangement links TRBV6-5 to TRBJ1-3; perhaps TRBD1 as D (5 bases). CDR3 length: 16 residues. The V end was cut by 4 bases, the J end by 0 bases, with 13 bases between. Germline V gene lookup returns CDR1 MNHEY and CDR2 SVGAGI. CDR3 residues: CASSSRALNSGNTIYF. For the CDR3, the DNA is TGTGCCAGCAGTTCCAGGGCCCTGAACTCTGGAAACACCATATATTTT.

J is TRBJ2-2 and V is TRBV5-4; 8 bases fit TRBD2. Germline V gives CDR1 SGHNT, CDR2 YYREEE (reference sequence). The CDR3 spans 16 residues. Unmatched junction bases numbered 11, after V lost 4 bases and J lost 6 bases. CDR3 sequence: CASSTGGLAVAGELFF. DNA for the CDR3: TGTGCCAGCAGCACAGGAGGACTAGCAGTTGCCGGGGAGCTGTTTTTT. The whole variable domain, filled in from reference TRBV5-4 and TRBJ2-2, reads ETGVTQSPTHLIKTRGQQVTLRCSSQSGHNTVSWYQQALGQGPQFIFQYYREEENGRGNFPPRFSGLQFPNYSSELNVNALELDDSALYLCASSTGGLAVAGELFFGEGSRLTVL.

The chain links TRBV3-1 (or the pseudogene TRBV3-2) to TRBJ1-6; D might be TRBD1 (5 bases). Germline assignment: CDR1 LGHDT and CDR2 YNNKEL (reference sequence). Trimming took off 1 base at V and 10 bases at J, with 11 bases between the two ends. The CDR3 runs to 14 residues. The CDR3 reads CASSQVQGRSPLHF. CDR3 bases: TGTGCCAGCAGCCAAGTCCAGGGTAGATCACCCCTCCACTTT.

The rearrangement uses TRBV19 and TRBJ2-1, with 10 bases that match TRBD2. Germline V CDR1 and CDR2: LNHDA, SQIVND (reference sequence). The length of the CDR3 is 14 residues. V trimming: 6 bases; J trimming: 7 bases; junction bases outside the gene matches: 6. This chain's CDR3 is CASRTLAGGNEQFF. The CDR3 nucleotides are TGTGCCAGTAGGACATTAGCGGGAGGTAATGAGCAGTTCTTC.

This sequence joins TRBV2 and TRBJ1-1, with 12 nucleotides matching TRBD1. The V and J ends lost 6 bases and 10 bases, in that order; junction bases with no gene match: 6. This CDR3 is built from 13 residues. Germline values: CDR1 SNHLY, CDR2 FYNNEI. CDR3 DNA sequence: TGTGCCAGCAGGGCACCGGGACAGGGGGCAGCTTTCTTT. Protein product: CASRAPGQGAAFF.

This chain uses TRBV7-9 with TRBJ2-3; possible D gene TRBD2, 6 bases. The length of the CDR3 is 13 residues. CDR1 and CDR2 from the germline V gene are SEHNR and FQNEAQ (reference sequence). The V end lost 11 bases, the J end lost 2 bases, and 14 bases lay between the germline ends. Here the CDR3 DNA reads TGTGCCGGCTATAGCGGCTCCACAGATACGCAGTATTTT. The encoded protein is CAGYSGSTDTQYF.

The J gene is TRBJ1-5, the V gene TRBV30, with D tentatively TRBD1 (5 bases). The CDR3 has 13 amino acids. The V end lost 4 bases, the J end lost 5 bases, and 12 bases lay between the germline ends. CDR1 GTSNPN and CDR2 SVGIG come from the germline V gene (reference sequence). CDR3 DNA: TGTGCCTGGACCGGGGGTAACGATCAGCCCCAGCATTTT. This translates into CAWTGGNDQPQHF.